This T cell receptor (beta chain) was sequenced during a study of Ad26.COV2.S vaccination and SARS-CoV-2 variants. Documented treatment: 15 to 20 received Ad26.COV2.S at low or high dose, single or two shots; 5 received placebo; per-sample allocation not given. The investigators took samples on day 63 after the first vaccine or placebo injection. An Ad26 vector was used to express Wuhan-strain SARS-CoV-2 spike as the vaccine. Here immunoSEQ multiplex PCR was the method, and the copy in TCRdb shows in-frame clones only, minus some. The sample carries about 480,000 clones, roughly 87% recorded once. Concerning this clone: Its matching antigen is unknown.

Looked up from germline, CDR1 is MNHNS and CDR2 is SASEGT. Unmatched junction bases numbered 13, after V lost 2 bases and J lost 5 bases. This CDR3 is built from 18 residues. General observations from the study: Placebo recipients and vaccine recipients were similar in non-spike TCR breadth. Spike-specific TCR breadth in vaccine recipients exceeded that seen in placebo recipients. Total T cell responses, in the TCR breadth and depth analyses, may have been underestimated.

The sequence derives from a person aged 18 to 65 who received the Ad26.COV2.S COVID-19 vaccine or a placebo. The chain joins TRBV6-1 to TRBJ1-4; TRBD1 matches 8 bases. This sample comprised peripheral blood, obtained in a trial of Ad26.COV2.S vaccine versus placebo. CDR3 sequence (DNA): TGTGCCAGCAGTGAAAGTCCATCAGGGGGCCTGAGGAATGAAAAACTGTTTTTT. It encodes CASSESPSGGLRNEKLFF.